Listed below are T cell receptor beta chains from one sample, sequenced in a study of T cell responses to AZD1222 COVID-19 vaccine. Assay used: immunoSEQ multiplex PCR; TCRdb lists only in-frame clones, some missing. The repertoire has fewer than 200,000 clones, 88% of them found once; the top ten carry roughly 0.5%. The starting material was peripheral blood, obtained on day 0 of AZD1222 vaccination. Receptors originate from an adult in good health. CDR3s include the opening cysteine and the closing phenylalanine or tryptophan. The D gene is left open where the match is weak. Size values are once, few and many counts, or a class for expanded clones, and some rows have none.

j_call	clone_size	d_call	v_call	cdr3_nt	cdr3_aa
TRBJ2-2	.	TRBD2	TRBV6-4	TGTGCCACCCCGGGACTAGCGGGAGGAACGAACACCGGGGAGCTGTTTTTT	CATPGLAGGTNTGELFF
TRBJ1-1	.	.	TRBV5-6	TGTGCCAGCAGCTTCGGGTCAGGGTTCGTGAACACTGAAGCTTTCTTT	CASSFGSGFVNTEAFF
TRBJ1-6	.	TRBD1	TRBV28	TGTGCCAGCCAGACAGGGGCAATTCTAAATTCACCCCTCCACTTT	CASQTGAILNSPLHF
TRBJ2-3	.	TRBD2	TRBV4-1	TGCGCCAGCAGCCAGGCGGGGAGGGTAGATACGCAGTATTTT	CASSQAGRVDTQYF
TRBJ1-2	.	TRBD1	TRBV7-9	TGTGCCAGCAGCTTGGGGGACAGCCTTAACTATGGCTACACCTTC	CASSLGDSLNYGYTF
TRBJ1-6	.	.	TRBV19	TGTGCCAGTAGTATAACCCGGCCTAAGAGGGGTTCACCCCTCCACTTT	CASSITRPKRGSPLHF
TRBJ1-1	.	.	TRBV6-1	TGTGCCAGCAGTGAAAATTTCTGGGAGGGAGCGAACACTGAAGCTTTCTTT	CASSENFWEGANTEAFF
TRBJ2-1	.	TRBD2	TRBV11-2	TGTGCCAGCAGCTCCACTCTAGCGGGGGCCTACAATGAGCAGTTCTTC	CASSSTLAGAYNEQFF
TRBJ2-7	.	TRBD1	TRBV2	TGTGCCAGCAGGTTCCGGGACAGGAGCTACGAGCAGTACTTC	CASRFRDRSYEQYF
TRBJ2-2	.	.	TRBV9	TGTGCCAGCAGCGCGCACACCGGGGAGCTGTTTTTT	CASSAHTGELFF
TRBJ1-5	.	TRBD1	TRBV2	TGTGCCAGCAGTGAAAGGGGGACCGGGACAGGGGCCTCACCCGCTCAGCCCCAGCATTTT	CASSERGTGTGASPAQPQHF
TRBJ1-1	once	.	TRBV28	TGTGCCAGCAGTTTACTGAGTCAGGGAAACACTGAAGCTTTCTTT	CASSLLSQGNTEAFF
TRBJ1-3	.	.	TRBV9	TGTGCCAGCAGCGTAGGGGGACCGCTGAGAGGTGGAAACACCATATATTTT	CASSVGGPLRGGNTIYF
TRBJ2-7	.	.	TRBV28	TGTGCCAGCAGTTTAAGGGGGTTATTATCCTACGAGCAGTACTTC	CASSLRGLLSYEQYF
TRBJ1-1	.	TRBD1	TRBV9	TGTGCCAGCAGCGTAGCTCTCGGGGCAGGGGGCACTGAAGCTTTCTTT	CASSVALGAGGTEAFF
TRBJ1-3	.	.	TRBV5-3	TGTGCCAGAAGCTTGGGCATAAGTTTTATCTCTGGAAACACCATATATTTT	CARSLGISFISGNTIYF
TRBJ1-6	few	TRBD1	TRBV6-5	TGTGCCAGCAGAGGACAGGGAGGACATTCACCCCTCCACTTT	CASRGQGGHSPLHF
TRBJ2-7	.	.	TRBV6-5	TGTGCCAGCAGTTACTCGTTTTCAGGGACCTACGAGCAGTACTTC	CASSYSFSGTYEQYF
TRBJ2-7	.	TRBD1	TRBV19	TGTGCCAGTAGTCCGGAAAGCAGGGGGCCTCGGGGCGAGCAGTACTTC	CASSPESRGPRGEQYF
TRBJ1-2	.	TRBD1	TRBV4-3	TGCGCCAGCAGCCAAGACAGGGGGGGCTATGGCTACACCTTC	CASSQDRGGYGYTF
TRBJ1-1	.	.	TRBV18	TGTGCCAGCTCACCCGGCAGGAACACTGAAGCTTTCTTT	CASSPGRNTEAFF
TRBJ2-5	.	TRBD2	TRBV3-1/TRBV3-2	TGTGCCAGCAGCCTGACTAGCGGGAGTGAGACCCAGTACTTC	CASSLTSGSETQYF
TRBJ1-3	.	.	TRBV9	TGTGCCAGCAGCCGCCGCCCGAGAGAATCGCGTGGGGATGGAAACACCATATATTTT	CASSRRPRESRGDGNTIYF
TRBJ1-4	.	TRBD1	TRBV15	TGTGCCACCAGCAGAGGACAGGGGTATAATGAAAAACTGTTTTTT	CATSRGQGYNEKLFF
TRBJ1-2	.	TRBD1	TRBV6-6	TGTGCCAGCAGTTTGGGACAGGAGTATGGCTACACCTTC	CASSLGQEYGYTF
TRBJ1-3	.	.	TRBV6-5	TGTGCCAGCATGCCGGGACACGGAAACACCATATATTTT	CASMPGHGNTIYF
TRBJ2-2	.	TRBD1	TRBV4-3	TGCGCCAGCAGCCTAGGACAGGGAACCGGGGAGCTGTTTTTT	CASSLGQGTGELFF
TRBJ1-3	.	TRBD1	TRBV10-3	TGTGCCATCAGGGCTGGACAGGGGACCTCTGGAAACACCATATATTTT	CAIRAGQGTSGNTIYF
TRBJ2-1	few	.	TRBV19	TGTGCCAGTAGTATAGGGTCAGGAGACTTCCTAACCAGCAATGAGCAGTTCTTC	CASSIGSGDFLTSNEQFF
TRBJ2-7	.	.	TRBV5-5	TGTGCCAGCAGCTTCGACGGGGCGGGGGAGCAGTACTTC	CASSFDGAGEQYF
TRBJ1-5	.	.	TRBV2	TGTGCCAGCAGTGAAGTTGCAGCTAATCAGCCCCAGCATTTT	CASSEVAANQPQHF
TRBJ1-3	.	.	TRBV7-9	TGTGCCAGCAGCCTCGCCCTCGGCAAGGAAGGGAACACCATATATTTT	CASSLALGKEGNTIYF
TRBJ2-7	.	TRBD2	TRBV7-9	TGTGCCAGCAGCCATCTCGGACTAGCGGTCTCCTACGAGCAGTACTTC	CASSHLGLAVSYEQYF
TRBJ2-7	.	.	TRBV20-1	TGCAGTACCCACGAGGTCGGCGAGCAGTACTTC	CSTHEVGEQYF
TRBJ1-1	.	.	TRBV9	TGTGCCAGCAGCGTATTCGGGCAGAACACTGAAGCTTTCTTT	CASSVFGQNTEAFF
TRBJ2-1	.	.	TRBV5-1	TGCGCCAGCAGCATGCAAGTTTACAATGAGCAGTTCTTC	CASSMQVYNEQFF
TRBJ1-2	.	.	TRBV7-2	TGTGCCAGCAGCCCTAGCCTGAGGGACAACTATGGCTACACCTTC	CASSPSLRDNYGYTF
TRBJ1-6	.	.	TRBV6-4	TGTGCCAGCCTCCTCCAGAGGGAGAATTCACCCCTCCACTTT	CASLLQRENSPLHF
TRBJ2-1	few	TRBD2	TRBV10-1	TGCGCCAGCAGCCCAGGACTAGTTGCGAATGAGCAGTTCTTC	CASSPGLVANEQFF
TRBJ1-2	.	.	TRBV12-3/TRBV12-4	TGTGCCAGCAGCGGACCCTCTAACTATGGCTACACCTTC	CASSGPSNYGYTF
TRBJ1-5	.	TRBD1	TRBV2	TGTGCCAGCAGCGCCCGACAGGGGGATTATCAGCCCCAGCATTTT	CASSARQGDYQPQHF
TRBJ2-7	.	TRBD2	TRBV28	TGTGCCAGCAGTCTGGGGGGGACCCCTTACGAGCAGTACTTC	CASSLGGTPYEQYF
TRBJ2-7	.	.	TRBV13	TGTGCCAGCACCAATTCGGCAGCGCCCGAGCAGTACTTC	CASTNSAAPEQYF
TRBJ1-6	.	.	TRBV5-5	TGTGCCAGCAGCTTAAACGGTCCGAGCTCCTATAATTCACCCCTCCACTTT	CASSLNGPSSYNSPLHF
TRBJ2-7	.	TRBD2	TRBV3-1/TRBV3-2	TGTGCCAGCAGCCAAGACAGGGGACTAGCGGGAGTCTACGAGCAGTACTTC	CASSQDRGLAGVYEQYF
TRBJ1-1	.	.	TRBV19	TGTGCCAGTAGTCGCAGGGGCGGACTAGACATGAACACTGAAGCTTTCTTT	CASSRRGGLDMNTEAFF
TRBJ1-2	.	.	TRBV20-1	TGCAGTGCTAGGGACTATGGCTACACCTTC	CSARDYGYTF
TRBJ2-1	.	.	TRBV28	TGTGCCAGCAGTTTAAGTCGAGCGAATGAGCAGTTCTTC	CASSLSRANEQFF
TRBJ1-5	once	.	TRBV23-1	TGCGCCAGCAGCCCAGACAGCCCTTATCGCAATCAGCCCCAGCATTTT	CASSPDSPYRNQPQHF
TRBJ2-2	.	.	TRBV12-3/TRBV12-4	TGTGCCAGCAGTCAGGGATCCGGGGAGCTGTTTTTT	CASSQGSGELFF
TRBJ2-7	.	.	TRBV20-1	TGCAGTGCTAGTGACTTTTACGAGCAGTACTTC	CSASDFYEQYF
TRBJ2-7	.	.	TRBV21-1	TGTGCCAGCAGCCACCGAGGGGACGAGCAGTACTTC	CASSHRGDEQYF
TRBJ1-4	.	TRBD1	TRBV9	TGTGCCAGCAGCCTATCGACAGGGGGCAGGGAAAAACTGTTTTTT	CASSLSTGGREKLFF
TRBJ2-3	.	.	TRBV6-2/TRBV6-3	TGTGCCAGCAGTTACTCGGCACACGCTGGGCACCCAGATACGCAGTATTTT	CASSYSAHAGHPDTQYF
TRBJ2-2	once	.	TRBV9	TGTGCCAGCAGCGTGGGGGGCGTCTCTGTTGGCTCCGGGGAGCTGTTTTTT	CASSVGGVSVGSGELFF
TRBJ2-1	once	.	TRBV3-1/TRBV3-2	TGTGCCAGCAGCCAAGCGGCTACTGTGTGGAATGAGCAGTTCTTC	CASSQAATVWNEQFF
TRBJ1-5	.	.	TRBV19	TGTGCCAGCGGACAGACCTATAATCAGCCCCAGCATTTT	CASGQTYNQPQHF